Detailed here is one T cell receptor beta chain. Its antigen is still unknown. Base qualities are not provided; no much larger clone lies one nucleotide away. The sample comes from a study of OX40 agonist ivuxolimab in advanced cancers. Notes on the research overall: Ivuxolimab was a fully human IgG2 agonistic monoclonal antibody targeting the costimulatory receptor OX40 (CD134). Intravenous ivuxolimab was administered to patients every 2 weeks at six dose levels: 0.01, 0.1, 0.3, 1.5, 3 and 10 mg/kg. Of the approximately 50 dose-escalation patients, hepatocellular carcinoma was present in approximately 20, melanoma in around 15, renal cell carcinoma in 9 and head and neck cancer in 9. In the dose-escalation cohort, roughly four fifths of patients were male, and the mean age was approximately 64 years, with a range of 23 to 79. Prior anti-PD-1, anti-PD-L1 or anti-CTLA-4 therapy was permitted, and checkpoint inhibitors had been received by under 50% of dose-escalation patients. Three dose-escalation patients achieved partial responses, one with hepatocellular carcinoma and two with cutaneous melanoma. Peripheral TCRbeta sequencing aimed to test whether ivuxolimab altered TCR sequence diversity and caused clonal T-cell expansion. The paper covers the monotherapy dose-escalation part of the phase I ivuxolimab trial, which included N ≈ 54 patients. General study outcomes and caveats: Which antigens the clonally expanded peripheral T cells were specific for was not determined. At doses of 0.1 to 3.0 mg/kg, clonal expansion of both CD4+ and CD8+ T cells in blood was seen between baseline and week 6. After ivuxolimab, CD8+ T cells had more expanded clones than CD4+ T cells on average. Partial responders in the 0.1-3.0 mg/kg groups had among the lowest normalized peripheral clonal expansion, especially among CD8+ T cells. Low levels of normalized T-cell clonal expansion were also seen in some patients who did not respond.

For CDR1 and CDR2, the germline V gene lists SGHRS and YFSETQ. The V end loses 2 bases and the J end loses 0 bases, and a stretch of 12 bases separates them. From the cysteine up to the phenylalanine, the CDR3 has a length of 16 residues. Only the CDR3 DNA stays, 48 bases, in frame from base 1. The trial excluded patients who had a history of autoimmune disease or were on systemic immunosuppression. Peripheral blood for TCR sequencing was drawn from every dose cohort at baseline, at cycle 4 day 1 and at cycle 7 day 1. The samples were taken from a phase I, first-in-human, multicenter, open-label dose-escalation trial of ivuxolimab. Adults with locally advanced or metastatic head and neck squamous cell, hepatocellular, melanoma or renal cell carcinoma were enrolled in the trial. Before TCR sequencing, CD4+ and CD8+ T cells were separately sorted from peripheral blood. Genomic DNA was isolated from the sorted cells so that the TCRbeta CDR3 region could be sequenced. The immunoSEQ Assay was used to sequence the TCRbeta CDR3 regions. TCRdb took this table from immuneACCESS and kept in-frame rearrangements with V and J called. Such tables lack part of the clones; where checked against another copy, unresolved V genes explain under half of the gap, and the rest is unexplained. This sample holds tens of thousands of clones; approximately 87% were observed only once. The ten top clones hold around 7.5% of the sample.

Sequencing was performed on CD4+ or CD8+ T cells sorted from blood, taken in a trial of the OX40 agonist ivuxolimab. The V and J segments used are TRBV5-1 and TRBJ2-4, with the D segment identity uncertain. The clonotype originates from an adult with an advanced solid tumor such as melanoma, head and neck, liver or kidney cancer. The CDR3 region has the sequence CASSLGPPLAKNIQYF. The nucleotide sequence is TGCGCCAGCAGCTTAGGTCCACCGCTAGCCAAAAACATTCAGTACTTC.